This T cell receptor beta chain was captured in a study of blood T cell repertoires in COVID-19. The wider study: Acute-phase and convalescent COVID-19 samples originated in the United States, Italy and Spain. Nucleic acid was either cDNA or gDNA, and it came from T cells, B-cell-depleted T cells, or PBMCs.

V shed 2 bases and J 0 bases; nucleotides not matched to a gene: 7. The CDR3 loop spans 19 amino acids. CDR1 and CDR2 from the germline V gene are KGHSH and LQKENI. This clone was picked up one time. Per the study methods: Estimates of nucleated cell counts were drawn from the amplification of reference gene primers. Using immunoSEQ multiplex PCR, the repertoire was profiled, and TCRdb retains in-frame clones only, with some absent. V and J calls and clone size are copied from that table; D and trimming were computed from the DNA. The table has approximately 180,000 clones, 80% to 90% seen once. Sequenced input: peripheral blood. This rearrangement joins TRBV18 to TRBJ1-6; 10 bases match TRBD1. This clonotype originated in a man between 60 and 70 years old with acute or convalescent COVID-19. DNA for the CDR3: TGTGCCAGCTCACCAAGCCCGGGACAGGGGAGCTCCTATAATTCACCCCTCCACTTT. Translating it yields CASSPSPGQGSSYNSPLHF.